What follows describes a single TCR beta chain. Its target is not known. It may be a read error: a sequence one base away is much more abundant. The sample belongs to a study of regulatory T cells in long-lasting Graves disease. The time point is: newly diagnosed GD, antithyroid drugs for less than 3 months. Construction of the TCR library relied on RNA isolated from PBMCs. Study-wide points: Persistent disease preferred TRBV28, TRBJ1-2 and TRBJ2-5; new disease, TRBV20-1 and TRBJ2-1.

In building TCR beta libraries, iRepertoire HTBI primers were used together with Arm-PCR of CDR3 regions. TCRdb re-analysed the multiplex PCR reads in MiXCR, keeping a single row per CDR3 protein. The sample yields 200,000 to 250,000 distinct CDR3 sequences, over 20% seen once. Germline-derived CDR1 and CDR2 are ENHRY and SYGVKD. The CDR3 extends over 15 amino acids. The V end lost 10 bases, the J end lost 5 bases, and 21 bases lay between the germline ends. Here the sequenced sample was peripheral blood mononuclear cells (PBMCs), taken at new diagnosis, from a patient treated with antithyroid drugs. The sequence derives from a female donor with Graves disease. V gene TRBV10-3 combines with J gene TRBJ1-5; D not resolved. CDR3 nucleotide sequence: TGTGCCAGCAGCTCTCACGGGGTGGTAGATCAGCCCCAGCATTTT. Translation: CASSSHGVVDQPQHF.